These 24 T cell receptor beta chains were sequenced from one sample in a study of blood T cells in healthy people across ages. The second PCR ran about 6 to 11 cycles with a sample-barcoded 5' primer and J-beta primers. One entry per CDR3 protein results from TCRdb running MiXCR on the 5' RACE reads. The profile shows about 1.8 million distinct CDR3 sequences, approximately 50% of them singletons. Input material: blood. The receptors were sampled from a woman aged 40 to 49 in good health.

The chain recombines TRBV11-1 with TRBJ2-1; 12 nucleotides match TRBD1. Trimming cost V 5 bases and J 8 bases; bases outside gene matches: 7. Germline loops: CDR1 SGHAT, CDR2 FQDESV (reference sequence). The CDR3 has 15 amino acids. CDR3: CASSHPGQGADEQFF. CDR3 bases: TGTGCCAGCAGCCATCCGGGACAGGGGGCGGATGAGCAGTTCTTC.

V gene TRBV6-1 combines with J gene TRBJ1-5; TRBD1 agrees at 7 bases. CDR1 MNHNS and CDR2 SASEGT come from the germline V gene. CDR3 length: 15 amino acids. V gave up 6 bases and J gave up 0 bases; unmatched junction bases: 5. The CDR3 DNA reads TGTGCCAGCAGGGGACAGAGAAGTAGCAATCAGCCCCAGCATTTT. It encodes CASRGQRSSNQPQHF.

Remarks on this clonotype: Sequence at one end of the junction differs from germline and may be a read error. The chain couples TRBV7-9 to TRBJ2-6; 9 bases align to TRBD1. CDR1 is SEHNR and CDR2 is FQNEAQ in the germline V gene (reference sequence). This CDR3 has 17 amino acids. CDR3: CASSMTGGTSGANALTF. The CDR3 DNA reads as TGTGCCAGCAGTATGACAGGGGGGACCTCTGGGGCCAACGCCCTGACTTTC.

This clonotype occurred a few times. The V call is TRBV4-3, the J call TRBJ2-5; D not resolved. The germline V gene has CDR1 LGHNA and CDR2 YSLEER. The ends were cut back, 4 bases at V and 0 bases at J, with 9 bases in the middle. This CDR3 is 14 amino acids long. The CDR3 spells CASSPTKYQETQYF. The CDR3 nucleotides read TGCGCCAGCAGCCCCACCAAGTACCAAGAGACCCAGTACTTC.

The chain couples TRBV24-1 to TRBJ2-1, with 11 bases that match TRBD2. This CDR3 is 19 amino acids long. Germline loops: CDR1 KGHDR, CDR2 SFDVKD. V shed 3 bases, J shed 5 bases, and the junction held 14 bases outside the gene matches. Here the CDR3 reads CATSDRSGTSGLADNEQFF. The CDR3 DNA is TGTGCCACCAGTGATCGCAGTGGGACGTCGGGACTAGCGGACAATGAGCAGTTCTTC.

In DNA, the CDR3 is TGTGCCAGCAGTCTGCTGGTGGCTGGGGGCCTCCAAGAGACCCAGTACTTC. Translation: CASSLLVAGGLQETQYF. This chain connects TRBV27 to TRBJ2-5; a possible D gene is TRBD1 (6 bases). Per germline, CDR1 MNHEY and CDR2 SMNVEV (reference sequence). The CDR3 consists of 17 residues. V lost 5 bases and J lost 1, with 20 bases in between.

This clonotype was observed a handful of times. The CDR3 sequence: CASSLVWGKGTYEQYF. The DNA of the CDR3 is TGTGCCAGCAGCTTGGTGTGGGGGAAAGGCACCTACGAGCAGTACTTC. This sequence joins TRBV5-6 and TRBJ2-7; D may match TRBD1 or TRBD2 (5 bases each). CDR1 is SGHDT, CDR2 YYEEEE, per germline. Trimming left V 0 bases short and J 2 bases short, with 15 bases between. The CDR3 runs 16 residues.

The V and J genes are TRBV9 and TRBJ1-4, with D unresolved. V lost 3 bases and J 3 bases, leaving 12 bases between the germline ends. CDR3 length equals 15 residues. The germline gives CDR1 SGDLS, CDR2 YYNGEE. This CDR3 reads CASSDEAGSNEKLFF. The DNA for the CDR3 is TGTGCCAGCAGCGACGAGGCCGGCTCTAATGAAAAACTGTTTTTT.

CDR3 nucleotide sequence: TGTGCCAGCAGTTACGCTCTTCAAGAGACCCAGTACTTC. This encodes CASSYALQETQYF. The chain links TRBV6-2 or TRBV6-3 to TRBJ2-5; D uncertain. The V gene lost 2 bases and the J gene lost 2 bases, with 6 bases spanning the gap. This CDR3 is 13 amino acids long. Germline CDR1 reads MNHEY; CDR2 reads SVGEGT.

The CDR3 reads CASSPPYTSGAYEQYF. As DNA, the CDR3 is TGTGCCAGCAGCCCACCGTACACTAGCGGGGCCTACGAGCAGTACTTC. The chain is built from TRBV7-9 and TRBJ2-7, with TRBD2 matching 10 bases. The CDR3 contains 16 residues. The V gene's germline CDR1 is SEHNR and CDR2 FQNEAQ (reference sequence). J lost 2 bases, V lost 5 bases, and 9 bases had no gene match.

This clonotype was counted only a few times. The CDR3 DNA follows: TGCGCCAGCACCCTCCAACCAGGGGGCTCCAGGGAGACCCAGTACTTC. Protein: CASTLQPGGSRETQYF. This chain connects TRBV4-1 to TRBJ2-5; 8 bases agree with TRBD1. CDR3 size: 16 residues. The germline CDR1 and CDR2 sequences are MGHRA and YSYEKL. Unmatched junction bases numbered 15, after V lost 7 bases and J lost 5 bases.

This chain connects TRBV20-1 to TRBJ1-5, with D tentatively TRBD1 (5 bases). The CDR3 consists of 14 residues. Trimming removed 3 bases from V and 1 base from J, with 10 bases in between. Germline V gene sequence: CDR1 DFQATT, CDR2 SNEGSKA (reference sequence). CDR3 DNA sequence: TGCAGTGCTAGCCTGGGGGTCAGCAATCAGCCCCAGCATTTT. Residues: CSASLGVSNQPQHF.

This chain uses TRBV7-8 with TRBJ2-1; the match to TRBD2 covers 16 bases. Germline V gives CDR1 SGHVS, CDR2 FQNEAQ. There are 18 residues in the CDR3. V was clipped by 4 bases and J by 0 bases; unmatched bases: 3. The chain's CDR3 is CASSSGLAGGSSYNEQFF. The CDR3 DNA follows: TGTGCCAGCAGCTCGGGACTAGCGGGGGGGAGCTCCTACAATGAGCAGTTCTTC.

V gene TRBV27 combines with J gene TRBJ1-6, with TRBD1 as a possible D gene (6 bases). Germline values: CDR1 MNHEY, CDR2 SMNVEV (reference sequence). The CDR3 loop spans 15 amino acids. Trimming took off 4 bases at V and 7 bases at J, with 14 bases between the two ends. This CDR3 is CASSSRQEGNSPLHF. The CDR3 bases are TGTGCCAGCAGTTCTAGACAGGAGGGCAATTCACCCCTCCACTTT.

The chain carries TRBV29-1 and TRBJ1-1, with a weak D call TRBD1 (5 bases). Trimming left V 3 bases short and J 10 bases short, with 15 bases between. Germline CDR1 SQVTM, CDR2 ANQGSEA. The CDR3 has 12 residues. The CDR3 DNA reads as TGCAGCGTTGATTTAGGGAAGAGGGGAGCTTTCTTT. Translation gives CSVDLGKRGAFF.

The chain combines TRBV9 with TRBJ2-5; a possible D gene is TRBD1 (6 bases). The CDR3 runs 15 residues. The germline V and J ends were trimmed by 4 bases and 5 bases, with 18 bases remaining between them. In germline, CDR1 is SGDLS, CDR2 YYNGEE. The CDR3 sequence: CASSLRQVHTETQYF. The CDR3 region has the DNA TGTGCCAGCAGCTTAAGACAGGTGCATACGGAGACCCAGTACTTC. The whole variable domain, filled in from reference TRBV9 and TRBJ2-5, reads DSGVTQTPKHLITATGQRVTLRCSPRSGDLSVYWYQQSLDQGLQFLIQYYNGEERAKGNILERFSAQQFPDLHSELNLSSLELGDSALYFCASSLRQVHTETQYFGPGTRLLVL.

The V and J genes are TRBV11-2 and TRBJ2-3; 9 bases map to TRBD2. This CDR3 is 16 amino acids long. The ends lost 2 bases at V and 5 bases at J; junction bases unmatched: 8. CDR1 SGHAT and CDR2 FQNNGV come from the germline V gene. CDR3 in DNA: TGTGCCAGCAGCTTAAGCGGCGGGGGGGACTTAGATACGCAGTATTTT. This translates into CASSLSGGGDLDTQYF.

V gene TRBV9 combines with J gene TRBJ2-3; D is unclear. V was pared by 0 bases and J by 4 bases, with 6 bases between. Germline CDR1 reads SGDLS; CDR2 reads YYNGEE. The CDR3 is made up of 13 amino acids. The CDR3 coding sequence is TGTGCCAGCAGCGTAGACGCGTCAGATACGCAGTATTTT. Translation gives CASSVDASDTQYF.

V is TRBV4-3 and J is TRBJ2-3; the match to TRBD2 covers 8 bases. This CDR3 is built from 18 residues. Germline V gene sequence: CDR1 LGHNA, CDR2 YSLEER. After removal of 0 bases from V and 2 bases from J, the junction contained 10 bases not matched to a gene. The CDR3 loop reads CASSQERTSNRPTDTQYF. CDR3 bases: TGCGCCAGCAGCCAAGAACGGACTAGCAATCGTCCCACAGATACGCAGTATTTT.

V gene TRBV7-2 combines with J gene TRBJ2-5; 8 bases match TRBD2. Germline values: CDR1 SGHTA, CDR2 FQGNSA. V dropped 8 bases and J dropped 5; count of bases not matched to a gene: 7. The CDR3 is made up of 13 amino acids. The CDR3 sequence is CASHSGGWETQYF. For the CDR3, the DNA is TGTGCCAGCCACAGCGGGGGTTGGGAGACCCAGTACTTC.

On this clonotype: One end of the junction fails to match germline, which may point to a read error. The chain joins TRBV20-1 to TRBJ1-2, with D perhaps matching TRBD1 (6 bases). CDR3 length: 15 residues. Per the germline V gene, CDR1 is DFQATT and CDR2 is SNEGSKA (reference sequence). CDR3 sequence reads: CSAGDPGQRRGSYTF. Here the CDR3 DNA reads TGCAGTGCTGGAGATCCCGGACAGCGGAGGGGGAGCTACACCTTC.

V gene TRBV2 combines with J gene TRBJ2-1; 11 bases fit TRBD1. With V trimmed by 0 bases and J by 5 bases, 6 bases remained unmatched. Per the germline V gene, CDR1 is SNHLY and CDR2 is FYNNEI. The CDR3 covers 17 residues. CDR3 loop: CASSEARDRGRDNEQFF. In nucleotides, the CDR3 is TGTGCCAGCAGTGAAGCGCGGGACAGGGGGAGGGACAATGAGCAGTTCTTC.

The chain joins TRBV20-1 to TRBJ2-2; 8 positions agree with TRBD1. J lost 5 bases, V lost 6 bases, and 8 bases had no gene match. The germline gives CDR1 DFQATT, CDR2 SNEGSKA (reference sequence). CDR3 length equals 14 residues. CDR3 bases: TGCAGTGCATTGACAGGGGAGCTAACCGGGGAGCTGTTTTTT. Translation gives CSALTGELTGELFF.

The CDR3 DNA reads as TGTGCCATCAGCAGAAGCTTAGTGGAACAAGAGACCCAGTACTTC. Protein sequence: CAISRSLVEQETQYF. The chain combines TRBV10-3 with TRBJ2-5; D call uncertain. The CDR3 has 15 residues. Trimming took 6 bases from V and 2 from J, leaving 16 bases between them. Germline lookup yields CDR1 ENHRY and CDR2 SYGVKD.